These 11 T cell receptor beta chains share one sample of origin, sequenced in a study of shared clonotypes between healthy human individuals. TCRdb keeps only in-frame clones here, not all; method: immunoSEQ multiplex PCR. In the table there are over a million clones, approximately 76% of which are singletons. Sequencing used memory CD4+ T cells sorted from blood. Described subset: CD45RA-negative fraction. Source of these receptors: a man aged 18-30 years in good health.

This sequence joins TRBV18 and TRBJ2-2; no firm D call. Trimming left V 1 base short and J 6 bases short, with 3 bases between. The CDR3 spans 12 residues. The germline CDR1 and CDR2 sequences are KGHSH and LQKENI. CDR3 DNA sequence: TGTGCCAGCTCACCACGGTCCGGGGAGCTGTTTTTT. It codes for CASSPRSGELFF.

The chain carries TRBV10-2 and TRBJ2-3; 13 positions match TRBD2. This CDR3 has 18 amino acids. V lost 6 bases and J lost 3; bases outside the gene matches: 12. Germline-derived CDR1 and CDR2 are WSHSY and SAAADI. Here the CDR3 DNA reads TGCGCCAGCAGCGCCGGGACTAGCGGGGACCGCCGGACAGATACGCAGTATTTT. Its translation: CASSAGTSGDRRTDTQYF.

V and J are TRBV18 and TRBJ1-4; D gene unclear. Trimming took 2 bases from V and 7 from J, leaving 8 bases between them. Per the germline V gene, CDR1 is KGHSH and CDR2 is LQKENI. This CDR3 comprises 13 residues. Written as DNA, the CDR3 is TGTGCCAGCTCACCAGGAATGGGTGAAAAACTGTTTTTT. Protein: CASSPGMGEKLFF.

V and J are TRBV11-1 and TRBJ2-7, with 8 bases identical to TRBD1. The CDR3 loop spans 14 amino acids. Germline values: CDR1 SGHAT, CDR2 FQDESV (reference sequence). Losses at the gene ends were 1 base for V and 6 bases for J; bases not matched to a gene: 5. The CDR3 loop reads CASSLEVDRAEQYF. Written as DNA, the CDR3 is TGTGCCAGCAGCTTAGAGGTGGACAGGGCCGAGCAGTACTTC.

The chain employs TRBV27 and TRBJ2-2; perhaps D is TRBD1 or TRBD2 (5 bases each). Trimming removed 6 bases at V and 2 bases at J, with 10 bases between. CDR3 length: 14 residues. Germline CDR1 reads MNHEY; CDR2 reads SMNVEV (reference sequence). The CDR3 DNA reads TGTGCCAGCAGCCAGGGAGTAAACACCGGGGAGCTGTTTTTT. Protein product: CASSQGVNTGELFF.

The chain couples TRBV5-6 to TRBJ2-5; weak D call: TRBD1 (6 bases). The germline V gene has CDR1 SGHDT and CDR2 YYEEEE. This CDR3 contains 13 residues. V was trimmed by 3 bases and J by 4 bases, leaving 10 bases between them. The CDR3 bases are TGTGCCAGCAGCTGGGGGCGTACAGAGACCCAGTACTTC. As protein: CASSWGRTETQYF.

This chain connects TRBV9 to TRBJ2-3, with D possibly matching TRBD1 (6 bases). Germline V gene sequence: CDR1 SGDLS, CDR2 YYNGEE. V lost 3 bases and J 2 bases, leaving 13 bases between the germline ends. The CDR3 is 15 amino acids. The CDR3 bases are TGTGCCAGCAGCGCCACGACAGGAGACACAGATACGCAGTATTTT. It is translated as CASSATTGDTDTQYF.

The chain couples TRBV28 to TRBJ1-1; D remains unclear. Germline assignment: CDR1 MDHEN and CDR2 SYDVKM. Trimming took off 0 bases at V and 1 base at J, with 9 bases between the two ends. The CDR3 contains 15 residues. CDR3 amino acids: CASSLWDGPNTEAFF. The CDR3 nucleotides read TGTGCCAGCAGTTTATGGGACGGACCGAACACTGAAGCTTTCTTT.

This chain connects TRBV6-5 to TRBJ1-1, with 10 bases lining up with TRBD1. Germline V gene sequence: CDR1 MNHEY, CDR2 SVGAGI. The CDR3 has 13 residues. With V trimmed by 6 bases and J by 6 bases, 4 bases remained unmatched. CDR3 in DNA: TGTGCCAGCAGGGGACAGGGGAAACCTGAAGCTTTCTTT. Translating it yields CASRGQGKPEAFF.

This clone has only a few counts. The chain combines TRBV19 with TRBJ1-3; no reliable D call. The CDR3 runs 15 residues. The V gene lost 1 base and the J gene lost 0 bases, with 7 bases spanning the gap. Germline V gene data show CDR1 as LNHDA and CDR2 as SQIVND (reference sequence). In nucleotides, the CDR3 is TGTGCCAGTAGTATAGGGGCAGTCTCTGGAAACACCATATATTTT. Protein sequence: CASSIGAVSGNTIYF.

This chain uses TRBV5-4 with TRBJ2-5; D may be TRBD1 (6 bases). The CDR3 totals 16 residues. V shed 1 base and J shed 5 bases, with 18 bases lying between them. The germline V gene encodes CDR1 SGHNT and CDR2 YYREEE (reference sequence). This CDR3 reads CASSLRGDRNAETQYF. The CDR3 DNA follows: TGTGCCAGCAGCTTGAGAGGAGACAGGAACGCGGAGACCCAGTACTTC.